A single sample gave rise to the 12 T cell receptor beta chains below, sequenced in a study of blood T cells in healthy people across ages. Alongside a J-beta primer mix, a sample-barcoded 5' primer served in a second PCR lasting 7 to 11 cycles. TCRdb used MiXCR to reprocess the 5' RACE reads, holding one entry per CDR3 protein. The data contain 850,000 to 1,300,000 distinct CDR3 sequences, 35% to 55% of them singletons. Sequenced: blood. Receptors originate from a woman in her sixties or seventies in good health.

V and J are TRBV5-4 and TRBJ2-1, with D tentatively TRBD1 or TRBD2 (6 bases each). CDR3 size: 19 residues. Germline V lookup: CDR1 SGHNT, CDR2 YYREEE (reference sequence). V was cut by 4 bases and J by 3 bases, with 26 bases left in between. The CDR3, as DNA: TGTGCCAGCAGCAGATGGAGCAGGGGTAGCGGCCTCGTCTACAATGAGCAGTTCTTC. Residues: CASSRWSRGSGLVYNEQFF.

The chain links TRBV7-6 to TRBJ2-5; TRBD1 agrees at 9 bases. The DNA end is more similar to TRBJ2-7, so the J call may be wrong. The CDR3 sequence is 15 residues long. Germline CDR1 SGHVS, CDR2 FNYEAQ. Here the CDR3 DNA reads TGTGCCAGCACCTCCAATCCGGGACAGGGCCACGAGCAGTACTTC. It codes for CASTSNPGQGHEQYF.

The rearrangement links TRBV5-1 to TRBJ2-1; D is uncertain. With the DNA end fitting TRBJ2-7 better, the J assignment may be wrong. This CDR3 has 11 residues. Germline CDR1 reads SGHRS; CDR2 reads YFSETQ. The CDR3 loop reads CASRVGLEQYF. The CDR3 nucleotides read TGCGCCAGCAGGGTCGGCCTCGAGCAGTACTTC.

Points on this clonotype: The junction does not match germline at one end; this may be a read error. V gene TRBV20-1 combines with J gene TRBJ2-7, with 7 positions matching TRBD1. The CDR3 spans 15 residues. Per germline, CDR1 DFQATT and CDR2 SNEGSKA (reference sequence). The CDR3 protein is CSTREQGRITYEQYF. The CDR3 DNA reads as TGCAGTACTAGGGAACAGGGGAGAATTACCTACGAGCAGTACTTC.

This clonotype was counted between two and nine times. The chain joins TRBV2 to TRBJ2-1, with 7 bases aligning to TRBD1. V was clipped by 8 bases and J by 0 bases; unmatched bases: 7. Looked up from germline, CDR1 is SNHLY and CDR2 is FYNNEI. CDR3 length: 15 amino acids. The chain's CDR3 is CASANWDSSYNEQFF. Written as DNA, the CDR3 is TGTGCCAGCGCTAACTGGGACAGCTCCTACAATGAGCAGTTCTTC.

This clonotype was recorded a few times. V gene TRBV7-9 combines with J gene TRBJ2-3, with D unclear. The CDR3 consists of 15 residues. Trimming shortened V by 4 bases and J by 5 bases, and 16 bases separated the two germline ends. Germline values: CDR1 SEHNR, CDR2 FQNEAQ (reference sequence). The CDR3, as DNA: TGTGCCAGCAGCTCCCGCCCAGTAGTGGGAGATACGCAGTATTTT. Amino acids: CASSSRPVVGDTQYF.

This clonotype was seen a handful of times. This sequence joins TRBV15 and TRBJ1-2; 7 bases agree with TRBD1. The CDR3 spans 16 residues. From germline, CDR1 is LNHNV and CDR2 YYDKDF (reference sequence). After removal of 0 bases from V and 8 bases from J, the junction contained 12 bases not matched to a gene. CDR3: CATSREGTGEAGGYTF. Here the CDR3 DNA reads TGTGCCACCAGCAGAGAAGGCACAGGGGAGGCTGGAGGCTACACCTTC.

V gene TRBV6-6 combines with J gene TRBJ2-3, with no clear D. The CDR3 extends over 13 amino acids. Germline assignment: CDR1 MNHNY and CDR2 SVGAGI (reference sequence). Trimming left V 5 bases short and J 2 bases short, with 8 bases between. The CDR3 DNA reads TGTGCCAGCAGTGTCCAGGACACAGATACGCAGTATTTT. Amino acids: CASSVQDTDTQYF.

The chain uses TRBV6-1 and TRBJ1-4; 10 bases fit TRBD1. CDR1 is MNHNS, CDR2 SASEGT, per germline. The CDR3 length is 17 residues. Germline trimming cut 2 bases from V and 8 bases from J; bases unmatched to any gene: 11. CDR3 sequence: CASSETVLDRGGEKLFF. In DNA, the CDR3 is TGTGCCAGCAGTGAAACAGTGCTGGACAGGGGGGGGGAAAAACTGTTTTTT.

V usage is TRBV28 and J usage is TRBJ2-5; 7 positions agree with TRBD1. The assigned J gene may be wrong: the sequence end matches TRBJ2-4 better. The CDR3 loop spans 16 amino acids. CDR1 and CDR2 (germline): MDHEN, SYDVKM. Here the CDR3 reads CASRTDRAPFRNIQYF. Written as DNA, the CDR3 is TGTGCCAGCAGAACCGACAGGGCCCCTTTTCGAAACATTCAGTACTTC.

This sequence joins TRBV15 and TRBJ2-7; no clear D. Germline CDR1 LNHNV, CDR2 YYDKDF (reference sequence). V lost 3 bases to trimming and J lost 5 bases, with 8 bases between them. The CDR3 is 12 residues long. This CDR3 is CATSRADHEQYF. The CDR3 nucleotides read TGTGCCACCAGCAGGGCCGACCACGAGCAGTACTTC.

This clonotype was observed a handful of times. The chain combines TRBV6-1 with TRBJ2-1; no firm D call. The CDR3 is made up of 17 amino acids. V lost 2 bases to trimming and J lost 2 bases, with 16 bases between them. The germline V gene has CDR1 MNHNS and CDR2 SASEGT. CDR3 sequence (DNA): TGTGCCAGCAGTGAATGGCTGTCCGGTGGCCCCTACAATGAGCAGTTCTTC. Amino acids: CASSEWLSGGPYNEQFF.